This T cell receptor (beta chain) was identified in a study of blood T cell repertoires in COVID-19. Background on the study: Sample material is recorded as cDNA or gDNA derived from T cells, B-cell-depleted T cells, or PBMCs.

Authors' analysis steps: Reference gene primer amplification yielded estimated nucleated cell counts. Generated by immunoSEQ multiplex PCR, the TCRdb table keeps only in-frame clones and is missing some. V, J and clone size derive from that table, while D and trimming were established from the DNA sequence. The sample yields 210,000 or so clones, approximately 90% seen once. The CDR3 is 11 amino acids. The ends were cut back, 3 bases at V and 7 bases at J, with 5 bases in the middle. Germline CDR1 is MDHEN and CDR2 is SYDVKM. The chain links TRBV28 to TRBJ2-3, with D unclear. The sequenced material came from peripheral blood. The sequence was obtained from a woman aged 40 to 50 who had recovered from COVID-19. The CDR3: CASSFVYTQYF. The CDR3 DNA reads TGTGCCAGCAGTTTCGTCTATACGCAGTATTTT.